These T cell receptor beta chains were read from a single sample in a study of a mutant IDH1 vaccine in newly diagnosed glioma. These receptors lack a known antigen. TCRdb keeps only in-frame clones here, not all; method: immunoSEQ multiplex PCR. The table includes about 34,000 clones, approximately 87% detected once. Sequenced material: PBMCs, taken from a glioma patient whose treatment included an IDH1 peptide vaccine. The receptor source for this set is a woman in her twenties or thirties with glioma. Both conserved end residues are part of each CDR3. D genes are given only for firm matches. For some rows the clone size is stated as once, few or many, or as a class when expanded; others skip it.

d_call: .; j_call: TRBJ2-2; v_call: TRBV5-1; clone_size: .; cdr3_nt: TGCGCCAGCAGCGGAACAGGGTTCGCCGGGGAGCTGTTTTTT; cdr3_aa: CASSGTGFAGELFF
d_call: TRBD1; j_call: TRBJ1-5; v_call: TRBV5-6; clone_size: .; cdr3_nt: TGTGCCAGCAGCTTGTGGGGGACAGGGTATCAGCCCCAGCATTTT; cdr3_aa: CASSLWGTGYQPQHF
d_call: .; j_call: TRBJ2-1; v_call: TRBV5-8; clone_size: .; cdr3_nt: TGTGCCAGCTCCATCTTTACAGGGAAAGGTGAGCAGTTCTTC; cdr3_aa: CASSIFTGKGEQFF
d_call: TRBD1; j_call: TRBJ2-2; v_call: TRBV23-1; clone_size: once; cdr3_nt: TGCGCCAGCAGTCAAAAGGGGAGACAGGGGGCTTCCGGGGAGCTGTTTTTT; cdr3_aa: CASSQKGRQGASGELFF
d_call: TRBD1; j_call: TRBJ2-3; v_call: TRBV5-6; clone_size: .; cdr3_nt: TGTGCCAGCAGCTTTGACAGGGGGAAAAGCACAGATACGCAGTATTTT; cdr3_aa: CASSFDRGKSTDTQYF
d_call: .; j_call: TRBJ1-1; v_call: TRBV9; clone_size: .; cdr3_nt: TGTGCCAGCAGCGTAGTTCCAGGAGGGAACACTGAAGCTTTCTTT; cdr3_aa: CASSVVPGGNTEAFF
d_call: TRBD1; j_call: TRBJ2-7; v_call: TRBV30; clone_size: .; cdr3_nt: TGTGCCTGGAGAACAGGGGGCTACGAGCAGTACTTC; cdr3_aa: CAWRTGGYEQYF
d_call: .; j_call: TRBJ1-3; v_call: TRBV27; clone_size: .; cdr3_nt: TGTGCCAGCAGTTTAACCATAGGGACTGGAAACACCATATATTTT; cdr3_aa: CASSLTIGTGNTIYF
d_call: .; j_call: TRBJ1-2; v_call: TRBV19; clone_size: .; cdr3_nt: TGTGCCAGTAGTGGACCAGGGAGGGCCTATGGCTACACCTTC; cdr3_aa: CASSGPGRAYGYTF
d_call: .; j_call: TRBJ1-3; v_call: TRBV25-1; clone_size: .; cdr3_nt: TGTGCCAGCAGTGCTGCTGGCTCTGGAAACACCATATATTTT; cdr3_aa: CASSAAGSGNTIYF
d_call: .; j_call: TRBJ1-2; v_call: TRBV10-3; clone_size: .; cdr3_nt: TGTGCCATCAGTGAGTCGGAGGTCAAACGGGGCTATGGCTACACCTTC; cdr3_aa: CAISESEVKRGYGYTF
d_call: .; j_call: TRBJ1-5; v_call: TRBV7-2; clone_size: .; cdr3_nt: TGTGCCAGCAGCCTGGGGGGTGGCAATCAGCCCCAGCATTTT; cdr3_aa: CASSLGGGNQPQHF
d_call: .; j_call: TRBJ2-5; v_call: TRBV18; clone_size: .; cdr3_nt: TGTGCCAGCTCACCACCGAATAGCGAAGAGACCCAGTACTTC; cdr3_aa: CASSPPNSEETQYF
d_call: .; j_call: TRBJ1-1; v_call: TRBV5-1; clone_size: .; cdr3_nt: TGCGCCAGCAGCTTAGCGCCTGGGGGCACTGAAGCTTTCTTT; cdr3_aa: CASSLAPGGTEAFF
d_call: .; j_call: TRBJ1-1; v_call: TRBV7-9; clone_size: .; cdr3_nt: TGTGCCAGCAGCTTAGGATTTTTAGGGATGGGGGCGCGTAACACTGAAGCTTTCTTT; cdr3_aa: CASSLGFLGMGARNTEAFF
d_call: .; j_call: TRBJ2-1; v_call: TRBV5-4; clone_size: .; cdr3_nt: TGTGCCAGCAGCCCACCTACCGACAATGAGCAGTTCTTC; cdr3_aa: CASSPPTDNEQFF
d_call: .; j_call: TRBJ1-6; v_call: TRBV6-5; clone_size: .; cdr3_nt: TGTGCCAGCAGCCAACAACAGGGATGGTTCTCACCCCTCCACTTT; cdr3_aa: CASSQQQGWFSPLHF
d_call: TRBD1; j_call: TRBJ1-1; v_call: TRBV18; clone_size: .; cdr3_nt: TGTGCCAGCTCACCAGAGGACAGGGTTGCTTTCTTT; cdr3_aa: CASSPEDRVAFF
d_call: .; j_call: TRBJ2-4; v_call: TRBV2; clone_size: .; cdr3_nt: TGTGCCAGCAGGAGGGGCCTAAAGGAGACCAAAAACATTCAGTACTTC; cdr3_aa: CASRRGLKETKNIQYF
d_call: TRBD1; j_call: TRBJ1-5; v_call: TRBV7-9; clone_size: .; cdr3_nt: TGTGCCAGCAGCTTAGCTGGGACAGGATATCAGCCCCAGCATTTT; cdr3_aa: CASSLAGTGYQPQHF
d_call: .; j_call: TRBJ1-1; v_call: TRBV7-6; clone_size: .; cdr3_nt: TGTGCCAGCAGCTTGGGAAGCATGAACACTGAAGCTTTCTTT; cdr3_aa: CASSLGSMNTEAFF
d_call: TRBD2; j_call: TRBJ2-3; v_call: TRBV19; clone_size: .; cdr3_nt: TGTGCCAGTAGTATAGGGAGCGGGGGGCGGAATACGCAGTATTTT; cdr3_aa: CASSIGSGGRNTQYF
d_call: .; j_call: TRBJ2-1; v_call: TRBV27; clone_size: .; cdr3_nt: TGTGCCAGCCGACGGGGGTCCCGATCCTACAATGAGCAGTTCTTC; cdr3_aa: CASRRGSRSYNEQFF
d_call: TRBD1; j_call: TRBJ2-2; v_call: TRBV7-9; clone_size: few; cdr3_nt: TGTGCCAGCAGCCTGGGACAGGGGAACACCGGGGAGCTGTTTTTT; cdr3_aa: CASSLGQGNTGELFF
d_call: .; j_call: TRBJ1-6; v_call: TRBV6-1; clone_size: .; cdr3_nt: TGTGCCAGCAGTGAAGTCGATTATAATTCACCCCTCCACTTT; cdr3_aa: CASSEVDYNSPLHF
d_call: TRBD1; j_call: TRBJ1-1; v_call: TRBV25-1; clone_size: few; cdr3_nt: TGTGCCAGCAGAGAGACAGGGTATGTCACTGAAGCTTTCTTT; cdr3_aa: CASRETGYVTEAFF
d_call: TRBD1; j_call: TRBJ1-6; v_call: TRBV5-1; clone_size: .; cdr3_nt: TGCGCCAGCAGCCCCCGGACAGGTCAGTCACCCCTCCACTTT; cdr3_aa: CASSPRTGQSPLHF
d_call: .; j_call: TRBJ1-1; v_call: TRBV7-2; clone_size: .; cdr3_nt: TGTGCCAGCAGCTTTAGCGGCCCAGGGATGAACACTGAAGCTTTCTTT; cdr3_aa: CASSFSGPGMNTEAFF
d_call: .; j_call: TRBJ1-5; v_call: TRBV29-1; clone_size: .; cdr3_nt: TGCAGCGTTGCCGCGGGCGGGTATCAGCCCCAGCATTTT; cdr3_aa: CSVAAGGYQPQHF
d_call: .; j_call: TRBJ2-1; v_call: TRBV29-1; clone_size: .; cdr3_nt: TGCAGCGTTGAAGTAGCGCAGGGGGGGTTCTTC; cdr3_aa: CSVEVAQGGFF
d_call: TRBD2; j_call: TRBJ2-7; v_call: TRBV7-2; clone_size: .; cdr3_nt: TGTGCCAGCAGCTTAGGGATAGCGGGGGCCGCCTACGAGCAGTACTTC; cdr3_aa: CASSLGIAGAAYEQYF
d_call: TRBD1; j_call: TRBJ2-2; v_call: TRBV9; clone_size: .; cdr3_nt: TGTGCCAGCAGCCCCGGGACAGGGGCCGGGGAGCTGTTTTTT; cdr3_aa: CASSPGTGAGELFF
d_call: .; j_call: TRBJ2-5; v_call: TRBV5-6; clone_size: .; cdr3_nt: TGTGCCAGCAGCTTGGCATTTCCTTCAGAGGATCGGACCCAAGAGACCCAGTACTTC; cdr3_aa: CASSLAFPSEDRTQETQYF
d_call: .; j_call: TRBJ2-7; v_call: TRBV9; clone_size: few; cdr3_nt: TGTGCCAGCAGCGATGGGGTCTACGAGCAGTACTTC; cdr3_aa: CASSDGVYEQYF
d_call: .; j_call: TRBJ2-7; v_call: TRBV5-4; clone_size: .; cdr3_nt: TGTGCCAGCAGCTTGTGGGGGAGCTCCTACGAGCAGTACTTC; cdr3_aa: CASSLWGSSYEQYF
d_call: .; j_call: TRBJ2-1; v_call: TRBV10-3; clone_size: .; cdr3_nt: TGTGCCATCAGTGAGTCGAAGGGCTCCTACAATGAGCAGTTCTTC; cdr3_aa: CAISESKGSYNEQFF
d_call: TRBD2; j_call: TRBJ2-7; v_call: TRBV7-8; clone_size: once; cdr3_nt: TGTGCCAGCAGCCCGTCTAGCGGGGGCTACGAGCAGTACTTC; cdr3_aa: CASSPSSGGYEQYF
d_call: TRBD2; j_call: TRBJ2-7; v_call: TRBV6-1; clone_size: .; cdr3_nt: TGTGCCAGCACCCCCGGGACTAGCGGGGGGAACGAGCAGTACTTC; cdr3_aa: CASTPGTSGGNEQYF